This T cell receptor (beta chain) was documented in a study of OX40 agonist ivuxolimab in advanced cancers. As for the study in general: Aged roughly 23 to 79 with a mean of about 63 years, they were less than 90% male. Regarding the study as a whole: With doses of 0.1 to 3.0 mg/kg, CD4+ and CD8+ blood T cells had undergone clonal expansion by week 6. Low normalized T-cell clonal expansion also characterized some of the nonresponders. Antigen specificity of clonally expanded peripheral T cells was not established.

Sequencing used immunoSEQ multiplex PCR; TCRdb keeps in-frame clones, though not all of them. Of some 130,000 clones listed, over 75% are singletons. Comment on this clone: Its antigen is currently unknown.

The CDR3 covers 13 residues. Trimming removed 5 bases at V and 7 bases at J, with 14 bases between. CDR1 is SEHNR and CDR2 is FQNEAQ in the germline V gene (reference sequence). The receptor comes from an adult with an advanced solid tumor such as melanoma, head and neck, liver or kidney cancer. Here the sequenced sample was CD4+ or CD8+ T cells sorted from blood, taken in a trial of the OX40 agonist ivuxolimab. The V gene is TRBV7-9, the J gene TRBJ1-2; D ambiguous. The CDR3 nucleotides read TGTGCCAGCAGCCTGCTCCCCGCCGGTGGCTACACCTTC. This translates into CASSLLPAGGYTF.